This T cell receptor (beta chain) stems from a study of beta chain features in type 1 diabetes. This clone was seen only a few times. Sampling consisted of one heparinised blood draw per donor, averaging around 100 mL. Each of the CD4+ naive, central memory, regulatory and stem cell-like memory populations was sorted via CD45RO/CCR7/CD25/CD127/CD95/CD27. The CDR3 is 11 residues long. Germline V gives CDR1 GTSNPN, CDR2 SVGIG (reference sequence). V lost 0 bases, J lost 7 bases, and 7 bases lay in between. The whole isolated RNA underwent reverse transcription, so sequencing captured expressed TCRB transcripts. TCRdb's table, derived via immunoSEQ multiplex PCR, lists solely in-frame clones and lacks some. The sample includes roughly 150,000 clones, roughly 9.1% of them seen just once.

This receptor was taken from a woman between 18 and 30 years old in good health. The rearrangement links TRBV30 to TRBJ2-7; D unclear. Sample: central memory CD4+ T cells from blood. The CDR3 nucleotides read TGTGCCTGGAGTGTATACTCGGAGCAGTACTTC. This sequence encodes CAWSVYSEQYF.